The following is a TCR beta chain sequence with its context. The antigen it binds to is not known. No much larger clone is present one base from it, and per-base qualities are unavailable. These data belong to a study of cytomegalovirus exposure and HLA in healthy donors (dated by TCRdb to about 2017). Some background on the complete study: According to an earlier analysis of around 600 of the donors, about 179 million T cells yielded over 90 million unique TCR beta sequences and 250 to 350 Gb of sequence data. An early release covering about 600 HLA-typed donors comprised 250 to 350 gigabases of sequencing data and 85 million to 100 million unique TCR sequences. Of the roughly 410 genotyped donors, 75% to 85% were placed in the genetic ancestry cluster associated with self-reported Caucasian donors. The study aimed to test whether signatures of past pathogen exposure could be identified by cataloging public T cell receptors. Using immunosequencing, the study profiled T cell repertoires from approximately 700 subjects and related those repertoires to cytomegalovirus serostatus. Besides the first cohort of roughly 660 subjects, a separate validation cohort made up of 90 to 150 different subjects was used. To predict cytomegalovirus infection status, the study brought together high-throughput TCR immunosequencing, statistical association of individual TCRs with disease status, and machine learning. In a later analysis, previously published TCR beta repertoires from about 670 donors were re-analyzed and high-resolution HLA genotyping was added so that TCR occurrence patterns could be studied. In the later analysis, no new phenotypic data were used to find candidate immune exposures; instead, reliance was placed on TCR beta sequences and their occurrence across donors. To decide whether each TCR beta V gene segment behaved as functional or pseudogenic, an earlier analysis of 587 of the donors relied on high-throughput TCR beta sequencing. Donor age, sex, ethnicity and CMV serostatus were compiled alongside the repertoire data. A later genetic analysis used genome-wide SNP genotypes for about three fifths of the 666 donors, treating that subset as a discovery cohort. All discovery cohort repertoires had been generated on a single sequencing platform. Both class I and class II loci were covered by HLA typing, at four-digit resolution. Typing coverage varied by locus: 629-630 donors for A, B, C, DRB1 and DQB1; approximately 520 for DQA1; approximately 610 for DPA1; roughly 450 for DPB1. Because of strong linkage in the cohort, roughly five DR-DQ haplotypes were treated as single units for association and clustering. On average, 235,054 unique TCR beta nucleotide sequences were sequenced per donor among about 400 genotyped donors of the cohort, with roughly 20% of those sequences being non-productive.

The cohort was made up of approximately 670 healthy bone marrow donors. All cohort members were sampled while nominally healthy, although unrecorded immune exposures were likely present. The donor tested CMV seropositive, placing the donor among the approximately 290 seropositive members of the cohort. Each donor provided a peripheral blood sample, and peripheral blood mononuclear cells were used for TCR beta sequencing. The Qiagen DNeasy Blood Extraction Kit was used to extract genomic DNA from the blood cell samples. Library preparation used the immunoSEQ multiplex PCR assay. For the multiplex PCR, a mixture combining 60 forward primers for TCR Vbeta segments and 13 reverse primers for TCR Jbeta segments was used. Amplification of the CDR3 region of rearranged TCR beta genes was performed with a multiplex PCR assay on genomic DNA. The Illumina HiSeq System was used to sequence the amplified TCR beta libraries as 87-base-pair reads. Per the authors' processing: Across the roughly 670 repertoires, a later analysis counted approximately 75 million unique TCR beta chains, roughly 11 million of which were shared by at least two donors. A nearest-neighbor algorithm error-corrected the raw reads and collapsed the reads into unique sequences, merging closely related sequences to remove PCR and sequencing errors. Alignment of CDR3 sequences to IMGT reference sequences was used to assign V, D and J gene segments. Each retained sequence needed at least a six-nucleotide match to both a V gene segment and a J gene segment. Rearrangements were classified as productive when the CDR3 lacked stop codons and remained in frame with V and J, and all other rearrangements were classified as non-productive. Following IMGT convention, CDR3 was defined as the stretch from the second conserved V-encoded cysteine up to the conserved J-encoded phenylalanine. The earlier analysis of some 580 of the donors excluded any sequence lacking an unambiguous match to a single V gene segment. An earlier analysis of just under 600 of the donors called V segments functional above 56.7% productive rearrangements and segregating when the between-donor standard deviation exceeded 5%. A statistical classification framework was developed to diagnose cytomegalovirus status using the catalog of TCR beta chain sequences. V and J gene assignment, in a later analysis, came from comparing TCR nucleotide sequences with IMGT/GENE-DB human TR gene sequences. A later analysis assigned CDR3 sequences and most-parsimonious VDJ recombination scenarios with the TCRdist pipeline. In a later analysis, every TCR beta chain was defined by the combination of its CDR3 amino acid sequence and its V-gene family, and reads without a unique V-gene family were dropped. In a later analysis, 450 to 600 highly shared, low-generation-probability nucleotide sequences were removed to address suspected cross-contamination and a sequencing artifact. In a later analysis, a clonal expansion index for each public chain was calculated from normalized within-repertoire ranks of inferred template counts. In a later analysis, generation probabilities were computed using a VDJ recombination model fitted to out-of-frame rearrangements, and the results were checked against IGoR. Hypergeometric tests were used in a later analysis to score TCR-TCR, TCR-HLA and TCR-CMV co-occurrence, with a repertoire-size bias correction applied to the TCR pairs. A later analysis estimated false discovery rates by permuting HLA or CMV assignments 20 times. In a later analysis, co-occurring TCRs were grouped with DBSCAN, and TCRdist sequence similarity was added when clustering was performed within HLA-allele-positive subsets. Co-occurrence clustering excluded repertoires with fewer than 30,000 or more than 120,000 public chains, plus five with anomalous nucleotide sharing. The table comes from immuneACCESS by way of TCRdb, which keeps in-frame sequences with V and J called. Part of the clones is missing from these tables; in studies checked, under half for an unresolved V gene and the rest for unknown reasons. V, J and clone size derive from that table, while D and trimming were established from the DNA sequence. This sample is represented by fewer than 200,000 clones; more than 75% of them were singletons. The ten largest account for 11% to 15% of the sample.

For CDR1 and CDR2, the germline V gene lists MGHRA and YSYEKL. Trimming removed 4 bases from V and 0 bases from J; the gene matches leave 14 bases unexplained. The CDR3 runs 18 residues from the cysteine to the phenylalanine. Of all the DNA, just the CDR3 is kept, 54 bases in frame from base 1. Study-level results and caveats: Compared with equally common non-associated chains, HLA-associated TCR beta chains in a later analysis were more clonally expanded and had lower generation probabilities. In both the original and validation cohorts, the classifier was reported to diagnose cytomegalovirus status with high specificity and sensitivity. A group of highly shared sequence variants was considered likely to be a technical artifact of the sequencing pipeline. In a later analysis, some 18,000 TCR beta sequences were associated with specific HLA alleles at a false discovery rate of 0.05. The only immune exposure information available for the cohort was CMV serostatus. A later genetic analysis reported fewer N-insertions in productive TCRs among donors in an Asian-associated ancestry cluster than the roughly 700-donor mean. Three of the identified cytomegalovirus-associated TCR beta chains were confirmed in vitro to be specific for cytomegalovirus antigens. An earlier analysis of around 500 of the donors showed that most TCR beta V segments appeared in productive rearrangements either about 87% or about 30% of the time, which broadly matched IMGT annotations. Several of the top co-occurrence clusters appeared to be linked to parvovirus B19, influenza, CMV and Epstein-Barr virus, according to a later analysis. A further reported finding was that TCR beta sequences accurately predicted the HLA-A and HLA-B alleles for most subjects in the first cohort. A later analysis found that most CMV-associated TCR beta chains appeared HLA-restricted, with HLA associations seemingly driven largely by CMV exposure. Correlated functional status among segregating V segments might be attributable to linkage disequilibrium, but an unknown experimental factor could not be ruled out. Roughly uniform sequencing depth across donors was assumed in presence/absence analyses, although this assumption may not hold. While some public TCRs were present in many individuals, most TCR sequences turned up only very rarely across donors. Because counts were too low, roughly 16 rarely observed V segments, including chromosome 9 orphons, were left out of the earlier analysis of 587 of the donors. It was suggested by the authors that the approach could potentially be generalized to other disease states and immunological phenotypes. The study listed 150 to 200 TCR beta chains as associated with cytomegalovirus. A later genetic analysis associated a missense DCLRE1C variant with V-gene and J-gene trimming of TCR beta chains, and an independent cohort replicated the association. Only TCR beta chains were sequenced in this cohort, and the absence of alpha or paired-chain data limited detectable features. Strong co-occurrence of HLA alleles, especially DR and DQ, made assigning TCR associations to individual alleles difficult. According to a later analysis, TCR association rates differed among HLA loci, with DRB1 alleles showing the most associated TCRs and HLA-C alleles showing the fewest. Because the 87-base-pair reads could not distinguish some IMGT-functional V segments, including TRBV6-2 and TRBV6-3, those segments were excluded. Because HLA typing was missing for some donors at each locus, association tests included only the typed subset.

Source material: PBMCs. This clonotype was sampled from a woman in her 30s in good health and CMV-seropositive. The sequence links TRBV4-1 to TRBJ2-5, and TRBD2 aligns with 7 junction nucleotides. For the CDR3, the sequence is CASSLLLLIRGDQETQYF. The DNA is as follows: TGCGCCAGCAGCCTACTACTCCTTATCCGGGGGGACCAAGAGACCCAGTACTTC.